This T cell receptor beta chain was identified in a study of beta chain features in type 1 diabetes. In the study overall: Patients looked much like healthy donors when it came to age, gender and cell yields. The samples had around 100 million sorted cells examined in all.

Findings and limits, study-wide: More deletions and fewer insertions at VDJ junctions were found in patients with type 1 diabetes. Any role of HLA type in TCRB rearrangement remained unresolved here.

CDR1 SQVTM and CDR2 ANQGSEA come from the germline V gene. This CDR3 has 16 residues. The V gene end was trimmed by 3 bases and the J gene end by 4 bases; junction bases not matched to a gene: 7. Expressed TCRB transcripts were sequenced, since all the RNA that had been isolated was reverse transcribed. Some clones are missing from TCRdb's copy, which holds only in-frame ones; the method was immunoSEQ multiplex PCR. The sample records 310,000 or so clones, less than 10% being singletons. A note on this clone: Its antigen is unidentified.

This receptor was identified in a woman under 30 in good health. Sequencing was performed on central memory CD4+ T cells from blood. The chain is built from TRBV29-1 and TRBJ2-3, with TRBD2 identical over 13 bases. The CDR3 DNA reads TGCAGCGTTGACATCAGGACTAGCGGGAGTGCAGATACGCAGTATTTT. As protein: CSVDIRTSGSADTQYF.